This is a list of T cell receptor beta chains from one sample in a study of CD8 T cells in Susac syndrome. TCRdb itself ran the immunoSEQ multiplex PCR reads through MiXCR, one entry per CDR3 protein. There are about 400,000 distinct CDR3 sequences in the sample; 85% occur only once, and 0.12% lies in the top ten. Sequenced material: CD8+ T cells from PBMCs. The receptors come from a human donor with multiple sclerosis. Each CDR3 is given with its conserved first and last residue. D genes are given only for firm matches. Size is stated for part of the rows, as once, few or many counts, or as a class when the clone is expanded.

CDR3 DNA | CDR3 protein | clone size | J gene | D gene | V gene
TGTGCCTCCTGGGGCTCAACCCTCCACACCTTC | CASWGSTLHTF | . | TRBJ1-2 | . | TRBV30
TGTGCCAGCTCTGGGACAGGCACCTCCGGTGGCTACACCTTC | CASSGTGTSGGYTF | . | TRBJ1-2 | TRBD1 | TRBV6-5
TGTGCCACCAGTGATTTAGAGGGGGACACAGATACGCAGTATTTT | CATSDLEGDTDTQYF | . | TRBJ2-3 | . | TRBV24-1
TGTGCCAGCAGCTTAACGGGACTAGTTTCCGACCTGGATGAGCAGTTCTTC | CASSLTGLVSDLDEQFF | once | TRBJ2-1 | TRBD2 | TRBV7-2
TGTGCCAGCAGTTTCTTTCGGGACAACCGAGAGACCCAGTACTTC | CASSFFRDNRETQYF | . | TRBJ2-5 | . | TRBV28
TGTGCCAGCAGTTTCTCCCTCGAGGTCTATGGCTACACCTTC | CASSFSLEVYGYTF | . | TRBJ1-2 | . | TRBV12-3/TRBV12-4
TGTGCCAGCAGGGCGGCAGGGCACGACACTGAAGCTTTCTTT | CASRAAGHDTEAFF | . | TRBJ1-1 | . | TRBV28
TGTGCCAGCAGTTATGGGGGGCTCTACGAGCAGTACTTC | CASSYGGLYEQYF | few | TRBJ2-7 | . | TRBV6-6
TGTGCCTGGAGTGAGACGAGGGTAAATGAGCAGTTCTTC | CAWSETRVNEQFF | few | TRBJ2-1 | . | TRBV30
TGTGCCAGCACGGGGAGGGTCGGAGATACGCAGTATTTT | CASTGRVGDTQYF | . | TRBJ2-3 | TRBD2 | TRBV6-1
TGTGCCAGCAGTTTACTGGGACAGGGTAGTATTTTCTCCAGGCACAATGAGCAGTTCTTC | CASSLLGQGSIFSRHNEQFF | . | TRBJ2-1 | TRBD1 | TRBV27
TGTGCCAGCAGCAACCGGGACAGGGGTCTCTACAATGAGCAGTTCTTC | CASSNRDRGLYNEQFF | . | TRBJ2-1 | TRBD1 | TRBV12-3/TRBV12-4
TGTGCCGGCAGTACCTCGGGGGGTTACGAGCAGTACTTC | CAGSTSGGYEQYF | . | TRBJ2-7 | TRBD2 | TRBV6-1
TGTGCCAGCAGCCAAGATCTGAATTACGAGCAGTACTTC | CASSQDLNYEQYF | . | TRBJ2-7 | . | TRBV14
TGTGCCAGCAGTTTATTAATCGGGGGGTTCGAGCAGTACTTC | CASSLLIGGFEQYF | . | TRBJ2-7 | TRBD2 | TRBV28
TGTGCCAGCAGGTTCGACAGGGGGAAACACAATGAGCAGTTCTTC | CASRFDRGKHNEQFF | few | TRBJ2-1 | TRBD1 | TRBV12-3/TRBV12-4
TGCGCCAGCAGTCACGGGGTGGACAGGGAGGACACTGAAGCTTTCTTT | CASSHGVDREDTEAFF | . | TRBJ1-1 | TRBD1 | TRBV4-1
TGTGCCAGCAGTTCACTTCGGGACTCTGGAAACACCATATATTTT | CASSSLRDSGNTIYF | . | TRBJ1-3 | . | TRBV6-5
TGCGCCAGCAGTCAAAGGGACAGGGGAAATTCACCCCTCCACTTT | CASSQRDRGNSPLHF | . | TRBJ1-6 | TRBD1 | TRBV23-1
TGTGCCAGCAGTTCATCGAGGGCAGTTGAAGCTTTCTTT | CASSSSRAVEAFF | once | TRBJ1-1 | . | TRBV6-1
TGTGCCAGCAGTTTAGGGATAGAGACCCAGTACTTC | CASSLGIETQYF | . | TRBJ2-5 | . | TRBV28
TGTGCCAGCAGCCCCAACGCTGCTAGCACAGATACGCAGTATTTT | CASSPNAASTDTQYF | . | TRBJ2-3 | . | TRBV7-3
TGCGCCAGCAGCTTGGACCGACAGGGTCCACCGAATGAAAAACTGTTTTTT | CASSLDRQGPPNEKLFF | . | TRBJ1-4 | TRBD1 | TRBV5-1
TGTGCCAGCAGCTCGGACGGGGACCCCAACTATGGCTACACCTTC | CASSSDGDPNYGYTF | . | TRBJ1-2 | . | TRBV7-3
TGTGCCAGCAGTTTGGCGGGGGCTGACACTGAAGCTTTCTTT | CASSLAGADTEAFF | few | TRBJ1-1 | . | TRBV12-3/TRBV12-4
TGTGCCAGCCGGGACAGGGAAAGTCAGCCCCAGCATTTT | CASRDRESQPQHF | . | TRBJ1-5 | TRBD1 | TRBV6-1
TGTGCCAGCAGCGCCCTGGGGCAGGTGGAGCTGTTTTTT | CASSALGQVELFF | . | TRBJ2-2 | . | TRBV7-9